Shown below are 2 T cell receptor beta chains from a single sample sequenced in a study of shared clonotypes between healthy human individuals. Profiled with immunoSEQ multiplex PCR; TCRdb holds only in-frame clones, not every one. The table records about 79,000 clones, about 63% of them present only once. Specimen: memory CD8+ T cells sorted from blood. Regarding subset: CD45RO+ cells pooled with CCR7-negative TemRA cells. These receptors were collected from a man aged 25-45 years in good health.

This clone appeared once. The chain has TRBV4-2 and TRBJ2-7, with TRBD2 matching over 7 bases. Germline assignment: CDR1 LGHNA and CDR2 YNFKEQ. The CDR3 runs 16 residues. The V segment lost 4 bases and the J segment 4 bases; nucleotides outside the gene matches: 13. CDR3 region: CASSLNRLAEAYEQYF. CDR3 DNA sequence: TGTGCCAGCAGCCTAAACCGACTAGCCGAAGCGTACGAGCAGTACTTC.

The chain joins TRBV5-1 to TRBJ2-6, with D hard to call. Per the germline V gene, CDR1 is SGHRS and CDR2 is YFSETQ. CDR3 size: 17 residues. Trimming took 4 bases from V and 0 from J, leaving 14 bases between them. CDR3 in amino acids: CASSRNFGLSGANVLTF. As DNA, the CDR3 is TGCGCCAGCAGCCGAAATTTTGGGCTCTCTGGGGCCAACGTCCTGACTTTC.